This is a list of T cell receptor beta chains from one sample in a study of early T cells in non-severe SARS-CoV-2 infection. TCRdb re-called the 5' RACE reads with MiXCR, one entry per CDR3 protein. The profile shows roughly 54,000 distinct CDR3 sequences, about 7.7% of them singletons. The specimen was whole blood, collected at baseline. The receptors here all came from an adult who was a healthcare worker with PCR-confirmed SARS-CoV-2 infection or an uninfected control (not recorded which). Both conserved end residues are part of each CDR3. Fields, in order: CDR3 DNA, CDR3 protein, clone size, V gene, D gene, J gene. The D gene is left open where the match is weak. Rows give clone size only sometimes, using once, few, many, or a class for an expanded clone.

CDR3nt: TGTGCCAGCAGCTTAGCCGGAGCGTTAGGAGAGACCCAGTACTTC; CDR3aa: CASSLAGALGETQYF; abundance: many; v_gene: TRBV7-2; d_gene: .; j_gene: TRBJ2-5
CDR3nt: TGTGCCAGCTCAAGAGTGGGGGTACAAGAGACCCAGTACTTC; CDR3aa: CASSRVGVQETQYF; abundance: many; v_gene: TRBV18; d_gene: .; j_gene: TRBJ2-5
CDR3nt: TGCAGTGCTAGAGATCGAAGGGGTAGGGGAACAACTGAAGCTTTCTTT; CDR3aa: CSARDRRGRGTTEAFF; abundance: few; v_gene: TRBV20-1; d_gene: .; j_gene: TRBJ1-1
CDR3nt: TGTGCCAGCAGTTCCAAACCTATCCGGGACAGGGTCCACGAGCAGTACTTC; CDR3aa: CASSSKPIRDRVHEQYF; abundance: many; v_gene: TRBV6-6; d_gene: TRBD1; j_gene: TRBJ2-7
CDR3nt: TGTGCCACCAGCAGAGGAGGCCAGGCAATAGGGTTCTTC; CDR3aa: CATSRGGQAIGFF; abundance: .; v_gene: TRBV15; d_gene: .; j_gene: TRBJ2-1
CDR3nt: TGCAGTGCTAGAGATGAAGAAAGGTACTCCTACGAGCAGTACTTC; CDR3aa: CSARDEERYSYEQYF; abundance: .; v_gene: TRBV20-1; d_gene: .; j_gene: TRBJ2-7
CDR3nt: TGTGCCAGCAGACTGGGCTACGAGCAGTACTTC; CDR3aa: CASRLGYEQYF; abundance: many; v_gene: TRBV25-1; d_gene: .; j_gene: TRBJ2-7
CDR3nt: TGTGCCAGCAGCTATGGACAGGGAAGTCTCGCAGATACGCAGTATTTT; CDR3aa: CASSYGQGSLADTQYF; abundance: many; v_gene: TRBV7-2; d_gene: TRBD1; j_gene: TRBJ2-3
CDR3nt: TGTGCCAGCAGGACGACAGGGAAGTCCCAGCATTTT; CDR3aa: CASRTTGKSQHF; abundance: once; v_gene: TRBV12-3/TRBV12-4; d_gene: TRBD1; j_gene: TRBJ1-5
CDR3nt: TGCAGTGCTAGAGATCCCCAAACGTCCAGGGCAGAGACCCAGTACTTC; CDR3aa: CSARDPQTSRAETQYF; abundance: .; v_gene: TRBV20-1; d_gene: .; j_gene: TRBJ2-5
CDR3nt: TGTGCCAGCAGCTTAGCCGTCGGGAGGTCGTACGAGCAGTACTTC; CDR3aa: CASSLAVGRSYEQYF; abundance: few; v_gene: TRBV11-2; d_gene: TRBD2; j_gene: TRBJ2-7
CDR3nt: TGTGCCAGCGCAAAAAATGAGCAGTTCTTC; CDR3aa: CASAKNEQFF; abundance: many; v_gene: TRBV12-3/TRBV12-4; d_gene: .; j_gene: TRBJ2-1
CDR3nt: TGTGCCAGCAGTTACGGGAGACAACGGAACACTGAAGCTTTCTTT; CDR3aa: CASSYGRQRNTEAFF; abundance: few; v_gene: TRBV6-5; d_gene: .; j_gene: TRBJ1-1
CDR3nt: TGTGCCAGCAGCCATCAGGGCCAAAATGAGCAGTTCTTC; CDR3aa: CASSHQGQNEQFF; abundance: many; v_gene: TRBV3-1; d_gene: .; j_gene: TRBJ2-1
CDR3nt: TGCGCCAGCAGCTCAAACGGACTAGCGGGATCCCAAGAGACCCAGTACTTC; CDR3aa: CASSSNGLAGSQETQYF; abundance: many; v_gene: TRBV5-1; d_gene: TRBD2; j_gene: TRBJ2-5
CDR3nt: TGTGCCAGCAGCTTACCTGCAGGACTGATCGATACGCAGTATTTT; CDR3aa: CASSLPAGLIDTQYF; abundance: .; v_gene: TRBV7-9; d_gene: .; j_gene: TRBJ2-3
CDR3nt: TGTGCCAGCTCACCACCTTCTGCAGGGATGAATGGCTACACCTTC; CDR3aa: CASSPPSAGMNGYTF; abundance: medium-sized; v_gene: TRBV18; d_gene: .; j_gene: TRBJ1-2
CDR3nt: TGTGCCAGCAGTTTCCTAGACAGGGACTATGGCTACACCTTC; CDR3aa: CASSFLDRDYGYTF; abundance: .; v_gene: TRBV28; d_gene: TRBD1; j_gene: TRBJ1-2
CDR3nt: TGTGCCAGCAGTGATAGAAGTAGATGGACGACTGAGGTAGCGGAAGAGACCCAGTACTTC; CDR3aa: CASSDRSRWTTEVAEETQYF; abundance: many; v_gene: TRBV2; d_gene: .; j_gene: TRBJ2-5
CDR3nt: TGCGCCAGCAGCCAACCAACCGGGACTAGCGGAAACTCCTACAATGAGCAGTTCTTC; CDR3aa: CASSQPTGTSGNSYNEQFF; abundance: few; v_gene: TRBV4-1; d_gene: TRBD2; j_gene: TRBJ2-1
CDR3nt: TGTGCCAGCAGAGACGGTACAGTCTATGGCTACACCTTC; CDR3aa: CASRDGTVYGYTF; abundance: few; v_gene: TRBV7-9; d_gene: .; j_gene: TRBJ1-2
CDR3nt: TGTGCCAGCAGCCCAGGCGGGGGCTCTGGCTACACCTTC; CDR3aa: CASSPGGGSGYTF; abundance: many; v_gene: TRBV7-3; d_gene: .; j_gene: TRBJ1-2